This T cell receptor beta chain was sequenced in a study of breast tumors, draining lymph nodes, adjacent tissues. The length of the CDR3 is 16 residues. CDR1 SGDLS and CDR2 YYNGEE come from the germline V gene. The study's findings and limits: Luminal-like breast cancer showed significantly greater tumor-nontumor repertoire similarity than basal-like breast cancer did. That most tumor T cells come from lymph nodes remained unproven. Data fit most tumor T cells coming from lymph node, expanding in tumor. Tumor repertoires ranked between lymph nodes and nontumor tissue in diversity, with V and J gene preferences.

Each CDR3 protein is one row after TCRdb ran MiXCR on the multiplex PCR reads. The sample lists some 21,000 distinct CDR3 sequences; about 50% were seen once. A note on this clonotype: Its antigen is unidentified. A read error may produce the germline difference seen at one junction end.

This receptor was obtained from a female donor with breast cancer. Some clones in this sample may be carry-over from other donors' samples. The V and J genes are TRBV9 and TRBJ2-1, with 12 bases lining up with TRBD2. Material for sequencing was breast tumor tissue. The CDR3 sequence is CASSVGGLAGLNEQSF. The CDR3 nucleotides read TGTGCCAGCAGCGTGGGGGGACTAGCGGGTCTCAATGAGCAGTCCTTC. Based on the CDR3 plus reference TRBV9 and TRBJ2-1, the full variable domain is DSGVTQTPKHLITATGQRVTLRCSPRSGDLSVYWYQQSLDQGLQFLIQYYNGEERAKGNILERFSAQQFPDLHSELNLSSLELGDSALYFCASSVGGLAGLNEQSFGPGTRLTVL.